This is a list of T cell receptor beta chains from one sample in a study of control samples from healthy donors and cancer patients. This table comes from immunoSEQ multiplex PCR, and its TCRdb copy is limited to in-frame clones, with some not included. This table lists some 180,000 clones. Sequenced: blood. These receptor sequences come from a woman younger than 45 in good health. The CDR3 runs from the conserved cysteine through the conserved F or W. The order of the fields is V gene, D gene, J gene, CDR3 protein, CDR3 DNA. A D gene is named only where the DNA matches it firmly.

TRBV28	NA	TRBJ1-1	CASSLYGGRGTEAFF	TGTGCCAGCAGTTTATATGGGGGAAGGGGCACTGAAGCTTTCTTT
TRBV27	NA	TRBJ1-1	CASSLGANTEAFF	TGTGCCAGCAGTTTGGGGGCGAACACTGAAGCTTTCTTT
TRBV28	NA	TRBJ1-2	CASRRNMPQVRYYGYTF	TGTGCCAGCAGGAGGAATATGCCGCAGGTTAGGTACTATGGCTACACCTTC
TRBV12-3/TRBV12-4	NA	TRBJ1-6	CASSLNNSPLHF	TGTGCCAGCAGCCTCAACAATTCACCCCTCCACTTT
TRBV2	NA	TRBJ1-1	CASRIPGQNTEAFF	TGTGCCAGCAGAATTCCGGGACAGAACACTGAAGCTTTCTTT
TRBV6-5	NA	TRBJ2-2	CASSYGAGWNTGELFF	TGTGCCAGCAGTTACGGGGCAGGGTGGAACACCGGGGAGCTGTTTTTT
TRBV19	NA	TRBJ2-1	CASSIDDPANEQFF	TGTGCCAGTAGTATAGATGATCCTGCCAATGAGCAGTTCTTC
TRBV29-1	NA	TRBJ2-2	CSALEGQVGELFF	TGCAGCGCCCTTGAGGGGCAGGTCGGGGAGCTGTTTTTT
TRBV28	NA	TRBJ1-2	CASGSPSPGGREGYGYTF	TGTGCCAGCGGTTCCCCAAGCCCCGGGGGGCGAGAGGGCTATGGCTACACCTTC
TRBV2	TRBD1	TRBJ2-7	CASSESVRTGGYEQYF	TGTGCCAGCAGTGAATCTGTCCGGACAGGGGGCTACGAGCAGTACTTC
TRBV7-6	TRBD2	TRBJ2-2	CASSASLGSGGPNTGELFF	TGTGCCAGCAGCGCTAGCCTGGGAAGCGGGGGCCCAAACACCGGGGAGCTGTTTTTT
TRBV27	TRBD1	TRBJ1-2	CASSLSHRGDYGYTF	TGTGCCAGCAGTTTATCCCACAGGGGGGACTATGGCTACACCTTC
TRBV6-5	TRBD1	TRBJ1-2	CASRGQTYGYTF	TGTGCCAGCCGGGGACAGACCTATGGCTACACCTTC
TRBV11-3	NA	TRBJ1-1	CASSTNRVGEAFF	TGTGCCAGCAGCACAAACAGGGTTGGGGAAGCTTTCTTT
TRBV6-6	TRBD1	TRBJ1-5	CASRAWTGGNQPQHF	TGTGCCAGCAGAGCCTGGACAGGGGGCAATCAGCCCCAGCATTTT
TRBV27	TRBD1	TRBJ1-1	CASSYRTGRLNTEAFF	TGTGCCAGCAGTTACCGGACAGGGCGTTTGAACACTGAAGCTTTCTTT
TRBV19	NA	TRBJ1-5	CASSTTSGRNSNQPQHF	TGTGCCAGTAGTACAACTTCGGGACGGAATAGCAATCAGCCCCAGCATTTT
TRBV3-1/TRBV3-2	NA	TRBJ1-2	CASRGGINYGYTF	TGTGCCAGCAGAGGGGGTATTAACTATGGCTACACCTTC
TRBV30	NA	TRBJ2-1	CAWRSSGPVTFYNEQFF	TGTGCCTGGAGGAGTAGCGGCCCAGTTACCTTCTACAATGAGCAGTTCTTC
TRBV6-5	NA	TRBJ1-5	CASRGGAYSNQPQHF	TGTGCCAGCCGGGGAGGCGCTTATAGCAATCAGCCCCAGCATTTT
TRBV5-1	TRBD1	TRBJ1-6	CASSLTGGVMGSPLHF	TGCGCCAGCAGCTTGACAGGGGGCGTAATGGGTTCACCCCTCCACTTT
TRBV28	NA	TRBJ1-5	CASSREGQSNQPQHF	TGTGCCAGCAGTCGGGAAGGGCAAAGCAATCAGCCCCAGCATTTT
TRBV19	NA	TRBJ2-3	CASSYDRTDTQYF	TGTGCCAGTAGTTACGACAGGACAGATACGCAGTATTTT
TRBV28	NA	TRBJ1-2	CASSKELNYGYTF	TGTGCCAGCAGCAAGGAGCTTAACTATGGCTACACCTTC
TRBV6-5	NA	TRBJ2-7	CASREYQGAYEQYF	TGTGCCAGCCGGGAATATCAGGGAGCCTACGAGCAGTACTTC
TRBV7-3	NA	TRBJ2-5	CASSPTRAGKETQYF	TGTGCCAGCAGCCCCACGCGGGCCGGGAAAGAGACCCAGTACTTC
TRBV15	NA	TRBJ2-3	CATSRYPRWDPESTDTQYF	TGTGCCACCAGCAGGTACCCCCGGTGGGACCCCGAGAGCACAGATACGCAGTATTTT
TRBV12-3/TRBV12-4	NA	TRBJ1-5	CASSSGQPQHF	TGTGCCAGCAGTTCAGGGCAGCCCCAGCATTTT
TRBV6-2/TRBV6-3	TRBD2	TRBJ2-2	CASSPGGDYTGELFF	TGTGCCAGCAGCCCCGGGGGGGACTACACCGGGGAGCTGTTTTTT
TRBV4-3	TRBD1	TRBJ1-1	CASSQNRGLNTEAFF	TGCGCCAGCAGCCAGAACAGGGGACTAAACACTGAAGCTTTCTTT
TRBV9	TRBD2	TRBJ2-5	CASSYSGGEETQYF	TGTGCCAGCAGCTATAGCGGGGGGGAGGAGACCCAGTACTTC
TRBV5-4	NA	TRBJ1-2	CASSPLTGGGYTF	TGTGCCAGCAGCCCTCTCACAGGCGGCGGCTACACCTTC
TRBV15	TRBD2	TRBJ2-2	CATSRQTSKDTGELFF	TGTGCCACCAGCAGACAGACTAGCAAGGACACCGGGGAGCTGTTTTTT
TRBV28	NA	TRBJ1-4	CASRIRGHESFEKLFF	TGTGCCAGCAGGATTCGAGGACATGAGAGTTTCGAAAAACTGTTTTTT
TRBV2	NA	TRBJ2-7	CASSGTRRTYEQYF	TGTGCCAGCAGTGGAACGAGGAGAACCTACGAGCAGTACTTC